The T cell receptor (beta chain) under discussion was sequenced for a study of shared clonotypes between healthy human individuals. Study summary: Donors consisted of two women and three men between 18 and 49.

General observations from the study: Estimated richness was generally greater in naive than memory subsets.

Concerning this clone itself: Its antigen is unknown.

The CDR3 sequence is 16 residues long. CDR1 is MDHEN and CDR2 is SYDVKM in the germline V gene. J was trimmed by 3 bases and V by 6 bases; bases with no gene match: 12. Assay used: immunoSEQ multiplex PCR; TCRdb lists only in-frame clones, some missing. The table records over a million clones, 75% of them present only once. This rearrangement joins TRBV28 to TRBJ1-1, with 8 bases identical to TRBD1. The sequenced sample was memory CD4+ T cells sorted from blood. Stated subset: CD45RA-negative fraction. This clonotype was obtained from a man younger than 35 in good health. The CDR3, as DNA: TGTGCCAGCAGCCACGACAGGGGAGTGCGGGACACTGAAGCTTTCTTT. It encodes CASSHDRGVRDTEAFF.